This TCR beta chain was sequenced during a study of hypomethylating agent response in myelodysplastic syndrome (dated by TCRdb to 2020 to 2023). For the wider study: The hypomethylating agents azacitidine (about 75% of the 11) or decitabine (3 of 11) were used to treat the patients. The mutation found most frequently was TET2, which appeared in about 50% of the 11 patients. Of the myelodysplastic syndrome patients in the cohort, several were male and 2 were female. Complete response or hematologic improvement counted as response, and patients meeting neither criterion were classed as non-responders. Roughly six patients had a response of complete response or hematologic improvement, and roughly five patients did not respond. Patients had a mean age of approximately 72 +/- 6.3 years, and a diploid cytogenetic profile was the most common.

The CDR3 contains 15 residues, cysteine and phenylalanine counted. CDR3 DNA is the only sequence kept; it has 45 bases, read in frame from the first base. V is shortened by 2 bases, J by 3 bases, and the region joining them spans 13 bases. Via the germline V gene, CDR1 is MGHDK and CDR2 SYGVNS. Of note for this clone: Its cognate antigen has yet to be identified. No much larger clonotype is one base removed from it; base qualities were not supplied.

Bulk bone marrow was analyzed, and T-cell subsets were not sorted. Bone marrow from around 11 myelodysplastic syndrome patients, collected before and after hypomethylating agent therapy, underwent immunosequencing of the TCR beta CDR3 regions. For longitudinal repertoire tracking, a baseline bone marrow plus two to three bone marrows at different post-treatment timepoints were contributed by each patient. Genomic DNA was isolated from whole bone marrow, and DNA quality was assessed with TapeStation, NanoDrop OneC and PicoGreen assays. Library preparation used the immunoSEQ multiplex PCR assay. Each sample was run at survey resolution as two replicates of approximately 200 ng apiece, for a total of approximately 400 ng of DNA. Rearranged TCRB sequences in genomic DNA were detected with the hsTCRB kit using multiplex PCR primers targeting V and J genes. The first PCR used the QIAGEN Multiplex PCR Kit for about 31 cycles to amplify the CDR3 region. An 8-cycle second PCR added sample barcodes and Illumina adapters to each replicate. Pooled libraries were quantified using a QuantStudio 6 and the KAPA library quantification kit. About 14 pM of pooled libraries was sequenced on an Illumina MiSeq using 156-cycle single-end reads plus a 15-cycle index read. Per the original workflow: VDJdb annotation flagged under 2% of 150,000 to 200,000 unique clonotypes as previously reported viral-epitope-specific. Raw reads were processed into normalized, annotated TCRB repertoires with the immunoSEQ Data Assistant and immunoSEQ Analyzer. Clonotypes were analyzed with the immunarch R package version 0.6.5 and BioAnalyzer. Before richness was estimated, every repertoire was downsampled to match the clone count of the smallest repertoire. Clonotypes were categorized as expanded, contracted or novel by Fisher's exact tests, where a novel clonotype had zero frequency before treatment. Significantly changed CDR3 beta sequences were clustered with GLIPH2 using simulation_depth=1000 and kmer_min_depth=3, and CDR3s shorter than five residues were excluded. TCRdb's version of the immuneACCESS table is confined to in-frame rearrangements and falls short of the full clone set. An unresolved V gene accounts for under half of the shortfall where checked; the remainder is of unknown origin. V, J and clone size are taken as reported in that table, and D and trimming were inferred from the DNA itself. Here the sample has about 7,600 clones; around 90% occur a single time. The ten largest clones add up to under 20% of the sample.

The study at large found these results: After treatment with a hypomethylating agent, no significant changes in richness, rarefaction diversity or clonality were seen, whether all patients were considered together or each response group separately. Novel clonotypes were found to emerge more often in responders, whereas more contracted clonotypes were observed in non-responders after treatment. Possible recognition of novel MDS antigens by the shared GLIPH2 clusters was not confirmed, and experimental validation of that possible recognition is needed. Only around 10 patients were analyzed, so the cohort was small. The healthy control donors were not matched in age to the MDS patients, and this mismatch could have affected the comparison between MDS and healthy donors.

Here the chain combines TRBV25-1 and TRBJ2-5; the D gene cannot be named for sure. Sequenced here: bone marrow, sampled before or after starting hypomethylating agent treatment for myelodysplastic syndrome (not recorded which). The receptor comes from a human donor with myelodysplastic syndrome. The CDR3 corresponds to CASSELAEEKETQYF. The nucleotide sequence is TGTGCCAGCAGTGAACTGGCCGAGGAAAAAGAGACCCAGTACTTC.